A selection of T cell receptor beta chains follows, all from one sample in a study of blood T cells in healthy people across ages. Using its own MiXCR run on the 5' RACE reads, TCRdb lists one record per CDR3 protein. Of over 600,000 distinct CDR3 sequences listed, roughly 56% are singletons. Specimen: blood. These receptors all stem from a man aged 40-50 years in good health. CDR3s include the opening cysteine and the closing phenylalanine or tryptophan.

CASSQAIRNNEQYF,TRBV4-2,TRBJ2-5
CASSYSKVRNEQFF,TRBV6-2/TRBV6-3,TRBJ2-1
CASSANKGKTQYF,TRBV7-2,NA
CASSQDYRGRGSSGNTIYF,TRBV4-3,TRBJ1-3
CASSWTGLQYF,TRBV6-2/TRBV6-3,TRBJ2-7
CASSSGLAGVNEQYF,TRBV7-2,TRBJ2-7
CSAGGGLAGGVNEQFF,TRBV20-1,TRBJ2-1
CASSLSLAHNEQFF,TRBV27,TRBJ2-1
CTSSEDRGWSSYEQYF,TRBV6-1,TRBJ2-7
CATSDSLKLTGGSYNEQFF,TRBV24-1,TRBJ2-1
CASSRVGLTSATQYF,TRBV6-2/TRBV6-3,NA
CASSIRDSTDTRYF,TRBV11-2,TRBJ2-3
CASSPRENIQYF,TRBV28,TRBJ2-4
CASSLVRADSPLHF,TRBV5-6,TRBJ1-6
CSADPVPYNEQFF,TRBV20-1,TRBJ2-1
CSARDLGLRETQYF,TRBV20-1,TRBJ2-5
CAISGGAGETQYF,TRBV10-3,TRBJ2-5
CSALLDAGELFF,TRBV29-1,TRBJ2-2